The next 24 T cell receptor beta chains were all read from a single sample in a study of T cells in tumors after PD-1 blockade. Measured with immunoSEQ multiplex PCR; TCRdb has only the in-frame clones, and not every one. The data contain roughly 19,000 clones, roughly 80% of them singletons. The input for sequencing was PBMCs, taken after anti-PD-1 therapy. Receptors were obtained from a human donor with advanced basal cell or squamous cell carcinoma (not recorded which).

The rearrangement joins TRBV28 to TRBJ1-5; 8 bases are a match to TRBD1. J lost 4 bases, V lost 2 bases, and 1 base had no gene match. The CDR3 is 14 residues long. Per the germline V gene, CDR1 is MDHEN and CDR2 is SYDVKM. The CDR3 here is CASSLRDRNQPQHF. Here the CDR3 DNA reads TGTGCCAGCAGTTTACGGGACAGGAATCAGCCCCAGCATTTT. Full variable domain (rest looked up from reference TRBV28 and TRBJ1-5): DVKVTQSSRYLVKRTGEKVFLECVQDMDHENMFWYRQDPGLGLRLIYFSYDVKMKEKGDIPEGYSVSREKKERFSLILESASTNQTSMYLCASSLRDRNQPQHFGDGTRLSIL.

V is TRBV10-3 and J is TRBJ1-1; D is undetermined. The V gene's germline CDR1 is ENHRY and CDR2 SYGVKD. V was shortened by 11 bases and J by 4 bases, with 20 bases between the two germline ends. CDR3 length: 14 amino acids. The CDR3, as DNA: TGTGCCGTTGGGGTAGGGCACTCGGGCACTGAAGCTTTCTTT. Protein product: CAVGVGHSGTEAFF.

This clone was counted a few times. CDR3 sequence: CASSFWDRSYEQYF. In DNA form, the CDR3 reads TGTGCCAGCAGCTTCTGGGACAGGTCCTACGAGCAGTACTTC. The rearrangement links TRBV7-9 to TRBJ2-7, with TRBD1 matching 8 bases. J lost 1 base, V lost 3 bases, and 2 bases had no gene match. Per germline, CDR1 SEHNR and CDR2 FQNEAQ (reference sequence). The CDR3 is 14 amino acids.

This chain links TRBV5-1 with TRBJ2-1; tentatively, D is TRBD2 (5 bases). The CDR3 has 16 residues. From germline, CDR1 is SGHRS and CDR2 YFSETQ. Trimming left V 0 bases short and J 2 bases short, with 12 bases between. The CDR3 coding sequence is TGCGCCAGCAGCTTGGTGTACGGGGAGACCTACAATGAGCAGTTCTTC. The encoded protein is CASSLVYGETYNEQFF.

J is TRBJ2-1 and V is TRBV6-5; D call uncertain. This CDR3 comprises 11 residues. Germline CDR1 reads MNHEY; CDR2 reads SVGAGI. V was shortened by 5 bases and J by 7 bases, with 6 bases between the two germline ends. CDR3 in DNA: TGTGCCAGCAGTCTCAGGAATGAGCAGTTCTTC. Residues: CASSLRNEQFF.

The chain employs TRBV2 and TRBJ2-7, with D maybe TRBD2 (5 bases). Trimming took off 8 bases at V and 2 bases at J, with 10 bases between the two ends. The CDR3 has 12 residues. Germline values: CDR1 SNHLY, CDR2 FYNNEI. The CDR3 region has the DNA TGTGCCAGCCATGAGGGTCCCTACGAGCAGTACTTC. This sequence encodes CASHEGPYEQYF.

This rearrangement joins TRBV28 to TRBJ2-1; no firm D call. The CDR3 is 15 amino acids. CDR1 is MDHEN, CDR2 SYDVKM, per germline. Trimming took off 4 bases at V and 5 bases at J, with 15 bases between the two ends. The CDR3 bases are TGTGCCAGCAGTTATGTGTCGGGCTACAACAATGAGCAGTTCTTC. This encodes CASSYVSGYNNEQFF.

The chain uses TRBV29-1 and TRBJ2-7; the D call may be TRBD1 or TRBD2 (5 bases each). Germline values: CDR1 SQVTM, CDR2 ANQGSEA. Trimming left V 7 bases short and J 7 bases short, with 14 bases between. The CDR3 contains 11 residues. Written as DNA, the CDR3 is TGCAGCGCAGACAGAAGAGGGGAGCAGTACTTC. Translated, it gives CSADRRGEQYF.

The V call is TRBV3-1 (or the pseudogene TRBV3-2), the J call TRBJ2-7; 9 bases match TRBD2. CDR1 is LGHDT and CDR2 is YNNKEL in the germline V gene (reference sequence). Unmatched junction bases numbered 9, after V lost 2 bases and J lost 4 bases. This CDR3 is 16 amino acids long. This chain's CDR3 is CASSQLAGVGSYEQYF. CDR3 nucleotides: TGTGCCAGCAGCCAATTAGCGGGAGTGGGCTCGTACGAGCAGTACTTC.

This clone has only one observation. The CDR3 DNA sequence: TGTGCCAGCAGCTTGGGGGGGCTTAATCAGCCCCAGCATTTT. Its translation is CASSLGGLNQPQHF. The J gene is TRBJ1-5, the V gene TRBV5-5, with D tentatively TRBD1 (6 bases). This CDR3 is built from 14 residues. Between the trimmed V and J ends, which lost 0 bases and 4 bases, there was a span of 8 bases. Germline values: CDR1 SGHKS, CDR2 YYEKEE (reference sequence).

The chain employs TRBV19 and TRBJ2-7, with D perhaps TRBD2 (6 bases). The CDR3 is 13 residues long. Germline lookup yields CDR1 LNHDA and CDR2 SQIVND (reference sequence). Trimming removed 5 bases at V and 3 bases at J, with 11 bases between. DNA for the CDR3: TGTGCCAGTAGTTCGGGACTTATCTACGAGCAGTACTTC. Translated: CASSSGLIYEQYF.

Only one count was recorded for this clone. The chain combines TRBV5-1 with TRBJ2-4; weak D call: TRBD1 (6 bases). This CDR3 comprises 17 residues. The V and J ends lost 4 bases and 0 bases respectively, with 17 bases between them. CDR1 SGHRS and CDR2 YFSETQ come from the germline V gene. The CDR3 reads CASSLTDRDLAKNIQYF. The CDR3, as DNA: TGCGCCAGCAGCCTCACGGACAGAGACTTAGCCAAAAACATTCAGTACTTC.

This rearrangement joins TRBV19 to TRBJ2-7, with D hard to call. Per the germline V gene, CDR1 is LNHDA and CDR2 is SQIVND (reference sequence). This CDR3 is built from 12 residues. Deletions cut 3 bases from V and 3 bases from J, with 6 bases between. This CDR3 is CASSIGGYEQYF. CDR3 in DNA: TGTGCCAGTAGTATTGGTGGCTACGAGCAGTACTTC. The full variable domain, with the rest looked up from reference TRBV19 and TRBJ2-7, is DGGITQSPKYLFRKEGQNVTLSCEQNLNHDAMYWYRQDPGQGLRLIYYSQIVNDFQKGDIAEGYSVSREKKESFPLTVTSAQKNPTAFYLCASSIGGYEQYFGPGTRLTVT.

Only one count was recorded for this clone. This sequence joins TRBV7-9 and TRBJ2-7; 9 nucleotides agree with TRBD1. V shed 5 bases and J 4 bases; nucleotides not matched to a gene: 12. The CDR3 is made up of 16 amino acids. Germline loops: CDR1 SEHNR, CDR2 FQNEAQ (reference sequence). CDR3 in amino acids: CASSPPGTGKMYEQYF. CDR3 nucleotide sequence: TGTGCCAGCAGCCCCCCAGGGACAGGGAAGATGTACGAGCAGTACTTC.

The count of this clone is one. This chain uses TRBV5-4 with TRBJ2-1, with 8 bases lining up with TRBD2. This CDR3 contains 16 residues. Trimming cost V 4 bases and J 4 bases; bases outside gene matches: 10. Germline assignment: CDR1 SGHNT and CDR2 YYREEE (reference sequence). CDR3 coding DNA: TGTGCCAGCAGCAGGAAAAGCGGGGGACTATACAATGAGCAGTTCTTC. Its translation: CASSRKSGGLYNEQFF.

The chain employs TRBV5-1 and TRBJ2-5, with 16 bases that match TRBD2. Germline-derived CDR1 and CDR2 are SGHRS and YFSETQ. The V segment lost 5 bases and the J segment 5 bases; nucleotides outside the gene matches: 9. The CDR3 has 17 amino acids. Here the CDR3 reads CASSTEPGLAGGETQYF. The CDR3 bases are TGCGCCAGCAGTACTGAACCGGGACTAGCGGGAGGGGAGACCCAGTACTTC.

Turning to this clone: This sample also contains other DNA sequences that code for the same CDR3. This chain links TRBV9 with TRBJ1-1; maybe TRBD1 (5 bases). In germline, CDR1 is SGDLS, CDR2 YYNGEE. Trimming stripped 3 bases from V and 8 bases from J, with 11 bases between. This CDR3 is built from 12 residues. CDR3 residues: CASSAVWGEAFF. The CDR3 DNA follows: TGTGCCAGCAGCGCTGTGTGGGGCGAAGCTTTCTTT.

The chain employs TRBV5-4 and TRBJ2-1; tentative D call: TRBD1 (7 bases). V lost 0 bases and J lost 7, with 14 bases in between. From germline, CDR1 is SGHNT and CDR2 YYREEE (reference sequence). The CDR3 spans 15 residues. In DNA, the CDR3 is TGTGCCAGCAGCTTGGCAGGGGGGCCTAGGAATGAGCAGTTCTTC. Translated: CASSLAGGPRNEQFF.

The chain combines TRBV6-6 with TRBJ1-1; TRBD1 matches at 10 bases. There are 16 residues in the CDR3. Germline values: CDR1 MNHNY, CDR2 SVGAGI (reference sequence). Unmatched junction bases numbered 11, after V lost 5 bases and J lost 5 bases. CDR3 nucleotide sequence: TGTGCCAGCAGTCAACGTAGGGGGACAGGGGTAACTGAAGCTTTCTTT. This translates into CASSQRRGTGVTEAFF.

This clone was found once. In DNA, the CDR3 is TGCAGCGTTGAAACTCCAGGCGATGCCGGGGAGCTGTTTTTT. It yields the protein CSVETPGDAGELFF. The rearrangement links TRBV29-1 to TRBJ2-2; the D is unclear. The germline gives CDR1 SQVTM, CDR2 ANQGSEA. Trimming took off 2 bases at V and 6 bases at J, with 13 bases between the two ends. The CDR3 has 14 amino acids.

J is TRBJ2-7 and V is TRBV7-6, with D perhaps TRBD2 (6 bases). The CDR3 is made up of 14 amino acids. Germline-derived CDR1 and CDR2 are SGHVS and FNYEAQ. Trimming cost V 5 bases and J 5 bases, with 16 bases left between them. The CDR3 here is CASSPREARNEQYF. The CDR3 DNA reads as TGTGCCAGCAGCCCCAGGGAGGCCCGTAACGAGCAGTACTTC.

The V and J genes are TRBV14 and TRBJ2-3; 7 bases are a match to TRBD2. Germline CDR1 reads SGHDN; CDR2 reads FVKESK. The CDR3 covers 18 residues. Germline trimming cut 0 bases from V and 2 bases from J; bases unmatched to any gene: 11. The CDR3 coding sequence is TGTGCCAGCAGCCAAGATGGAGCTAGCGGAGCCTACACAGATACGCAGTATTTT. It yields the protein CASSQDGASGAYTDTQYF.

V usage is TRBV6-6 and J usage is TRBJ2-2, with D possibly TRBD2 on 7 matching bases. Germline CDR1 reads MNHNY; CDR2 reads SVGAGI (reference sequence). This CDR3 is built from 15 residues. V was shortened by 6 bases and J by 4 bases, with 15 bases between the two germline ends. Written as DNA, the CDR3 is TGTGCCAGCAGGTTGGGAGGGGGAGGCACCGGGGAGCTGTTTTTT. Protein product: CASRLGGGGTGELFF.

This chain connects TRBV5-6 to TRBJ2-5, with D perhaps being TRBD1 or TRBD2 (5 bases each). This CDR3 region has 15 residues. Trimming shortened V by 5 bases and J by 4 bases, and 18 bases separated the two germline ends. Germline V gene data show CDR1 as SGHDT and CDR2 as YYEEEE. CDR3 loop: CASSTLEGPRETQYF. DNA of the CDR3: TGTGCCAGCAGTACTCTCGAGGGGCCTAGAGAGACCCAGTACTTC.